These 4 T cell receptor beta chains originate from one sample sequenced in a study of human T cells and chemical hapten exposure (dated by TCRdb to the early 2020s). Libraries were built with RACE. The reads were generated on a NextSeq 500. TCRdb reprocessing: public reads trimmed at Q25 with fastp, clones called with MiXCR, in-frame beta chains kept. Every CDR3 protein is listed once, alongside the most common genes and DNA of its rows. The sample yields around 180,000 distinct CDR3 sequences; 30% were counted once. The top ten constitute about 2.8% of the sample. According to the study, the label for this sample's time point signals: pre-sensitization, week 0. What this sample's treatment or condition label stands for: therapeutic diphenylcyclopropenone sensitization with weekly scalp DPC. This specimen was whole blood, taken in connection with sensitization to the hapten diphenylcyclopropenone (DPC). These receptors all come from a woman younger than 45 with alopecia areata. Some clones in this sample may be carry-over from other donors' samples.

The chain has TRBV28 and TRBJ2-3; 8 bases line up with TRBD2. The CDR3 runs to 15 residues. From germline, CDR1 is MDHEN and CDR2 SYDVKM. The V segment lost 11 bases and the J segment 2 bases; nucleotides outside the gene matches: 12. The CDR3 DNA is TGTGCCGGTTCTGGCCTAGCGGGTAACACAGATACGCAGTATTTT. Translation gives CAGSGLAGNTDTQYF.

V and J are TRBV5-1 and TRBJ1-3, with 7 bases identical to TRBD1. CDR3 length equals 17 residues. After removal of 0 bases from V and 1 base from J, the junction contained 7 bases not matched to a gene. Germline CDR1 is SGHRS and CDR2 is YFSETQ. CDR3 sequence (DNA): TGCGCCAGCAGCTTGGGTCGGGACAGCTTTTCTGGAAACACCATATATTTT. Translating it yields CASSLGRDSFSGNTIYF.

CDR3 coding DNA: TGTGCCAGCAGCTTAGCTGGTCTAGGACTAGGGGAGCTGTTTTTT. Its protein is CASSLAGLGLGELFF. The rearrangement links TRBV7-2 to TRBJ2-2, with D perhaps matching TRBD2 (6 bases). This CDR3 has 15 residues. Looked up from germline, CDR1 is SGHTA and CDR2 is FQGNSA. Trimming removed 0 bases from V and 8 bases from J, with 13 bases in between.

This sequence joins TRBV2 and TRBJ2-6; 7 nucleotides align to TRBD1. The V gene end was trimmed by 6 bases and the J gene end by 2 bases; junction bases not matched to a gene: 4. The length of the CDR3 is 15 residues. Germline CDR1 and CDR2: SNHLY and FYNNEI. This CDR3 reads CASSTGVAGANVLTF. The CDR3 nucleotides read TGTGCCAGCAGCACAGGGGTTGCTGGGGCCAACGTCCTGACTTTC.